Listed here are 10 T cell receptor beta chains from one sample, sequenced in a study of regulatory T cells in long-lasting Graves disease. In building TCR beta libraries, iRepertoire HTBI primers were used together with Arm-PCR of CDR3 regions. TCRdb re-analysed the multiplex PCR reads in MiXCR, keeping a single row per CDR3 protein. This repertoire shows a few hundred thousand distinct CDR3 sequences, roughly 25% found once; its top ten account for under 35%. The time point: persistent/refractory GD, antithyroid drugs over 5 years with positive TRAb. Extracted PBMC RNA gave rise to the TCR library. Sequenced here: peripheral blood mononuclear cells (PBMCs), sampled when the disease was refractory, from a patient treated with antithyroid drugs. The origin of the receptors is a woman in her forties with Graves disease.

This clonotype was observed a handful of times. A much larger clone sits a single nucleotide away, making a read error possible. V is TRBV28 and J is TRBJ2-5; 11 nucleotides align to TRBD2. Germline loops: CDR1 MDHEN, CDR2 SYDVKM. This CDR3 is built from 16 residues. CDR3 sequence reads: CASREIAGGPGEIQYF. CDR3 DNA: TGTGCCAGCAGAGAGATAGCGGGAGGGCCGGGGGAGATCCAGTACTTC.

This clonotype was seen only a few times. The chain combines TRBV9 with TRBJ2-7; the D gene is possibly TRBD2 (5 bases). Trimming took off 3 bases at V and 5 bases at J, with 15 bases between the two ends. This CDR3 is built from 14 residues. CDR1 is SGDLS and CDR2 is YYNGEE in the germline V gene. This CDR3 reads CASSGAGSANEQYF. In DNA form, the CDR3 reads TGTGCCAGCAGCGGGGCAGGTAGCGCCAACGAGCAGTACTTC.

The CDR3 protein is CASSYLQPGTRNSGYTF. CDR3 bases: TGTGCCAGCAGTTACCTACAACCCGGGACTCGGAACAGTGGCTACACCTTC. This chain joins TRBV6-5 and TRBJ1-2; D is perhaps TRBD1 (5 bases). Germline V CDR1 and CDR2: MNHEY, SVGAGI. V lost 2 bases, J lost 7 bases, and 23 bases lay in between. This CDR3 is 17 amino acids long.

This chain joins TRBV9 and TRBJ2-6; tentative D call: TRBD1 (6 bases). Per the germline V gene, CDR1 is SGDLS and CDR2 is YYNGEE. This CDR3 is built from 19 residues. The V gene lost 3 bases and the J gene lost 4 bases, with 23 bases spanning the gap. CDR3 sequence reads: CASSGNQGTVRAGANVLTF. The CDR3 nucleotides are TGTGCCAGCAGCGGGAATCAGGGGACCGTCCGGGCCGGGGCCAACGTCCTGACTTTC. Drawing the rest from reference TRBV9 and TRBJ2-6, the complete variable domain is DSGVTQTPKHLITATGQRVTLRCSPRSGDLSVYWYQQSLDQGLQFLIQYYNGEERAKGNILERFSAQQFPDLHSELNLSSLELGDSALYFCASSGNQGTVRAGANVLTFGAGSRLTVL.

This clonotype turned up a few times. This may be a read error, as it is one base from a much larger clone. The chain combines TRBV2 with TRBJ2-7, with D possibly being TRBD2 (5 bases). Per the germline V gene, CDR1 is SNHLY and CDR2 is FYNNEI. This CDR3 contains 15 residues. CDR3 amino acids: CASSEIARGNYEQHF. As DNA, the CDR3 is TGTGCCAGCAGTGAAATCGCTAGAGGGAACTACGAGCAGCACTTC.

This clonotype has a count of ten or more. This chain connects TRBV28 to TRBJ2-4, with 11 bases aligning to TRBD1. CDR1 is MDHEN and CDR2 is SYDVKM in the germline V gene. Trimming cost V 8 bases and J 9 bases; bases outside gene matches: 12. This CDR3 region has 15 residues. CDR3 amino acids: CASRTSLGTGGIQYF. In nucleotides, the CDR3 is TGTGCCAGCCGAACCTCACTTGGGACAGGGGGCATTCAGTACTTC.

This clonotype was seen more than once but under ten times. The chain employs TRBV20-1 and TRBJ1-2; a possible D gene is TRBD1 (5 bases). CDR1 DFQATT and CDR2 SNEGSKA come from the germline V gene (reference sequence). This CDR3 spans 17 amino acids. The V gene lost 5 bases and the J gene lost 5 bases, with 27 bases spanning the gap. CDR3 in amino acids: CSAPLRDPNWGIYGYTF. In DNA form, the CDR3 reads TGCAGTGCTCCCCTCCGGGACCCAAACTGGGGCATATATGGCTACACCTTC.

This clonotype turned up a few times. The V gene is TRBV6-1, the J gene TRBJ2-7, with TRBD2 as a possible D gene (6 bases). Germline lookup yields CDR1 MNHNS and CDR2 SASEGT. The CDR3 covers 14 residues. With 6 bases removed from V and 6 bases from J, the gap between germline ends came to 18 bases. In nucleotides, the CDR3 is TGTGCCAGCAGGGAAAATGGGGGGATCGGCGAGCAGTACTTC. This translates into CASRENGGIGEQYF.

There are a few counts of this clonotype. The CDR3 region has the DNA TGTGCCAGCAGCCAAGAGGGACTGGCTAATGAAAAACTGTTTTTT. Its protein product is CASSQEGLANEKLFF. The genes are TRBV14 and TRBJ1-4, with D maybe TRBD1 (5 bases). CDR1 and CDR2 from the germline V gene are SGHDN and FVKESK. V was pared by 0 bases and J by 3 bases, with 8 bases between. This CDR3 comprises 15 residues.

Only a few counts were recorded for this clonotype. The J gene is TRBJ2-7, the V gene TRBV29-1, with TRBD2 as a possible D gene (6 bases). V was trimmed by 5 bases and J by 2 bases, leaving 13 bases between them. This CDR3 spans 13 amino acids. The germline CDR1 and CDR2 sequences are SQVTM and ANQGSEA. The CDR3, as DNA: TGCAGCGTTTTGGACGGAGGGGCCTACGAGCAGTACTTC. It codes for CSVLDGGAYEQYF.